These 13 T cell receptor beta chains came from one sample sequenced in a study of blood T cell repertoires in COVID-19. Sequenced by immunoSEQ multiplex PCR; TCRdb stores in-frame clones only, minus some. This repertoire shows 150,000 to 200,000 clones, about 93% found once; its top ten account for roughly 4.4%. The source material was peripheral blood. The receptors come from a woman in her forties or fifties with acute or convalescent COVID-19.

The chain joins TRBV24-1 to TRBJ1-2, with D tentatively TRBD1 (6 bases). Trimming removed 3 bases at V and 8 bases at J, with 12 bases between. The CDR3 totals 13 residues. Germline loops: CDR1 KGHDR, CDR2 SFDVKD. In DNA form, the CDR3 reads TGTGCCACCAGTGATGCGGGGGCTTACGGCTACACCTTC. Translation gives CATSDAGAYGYTF.

The chain couples TRBV21-1 to TRBJ2-2; the D call of TRBD1 is as the table states it, not checked on the DNA. TRBV21-1 is labeled a pseudogene. The CDR3 loop spans 17 amino acids. CDR3: CASSKERQGGNTGELFF. CDR3 sequence (DNA): TGTGCCAGCAGCAAAGAACGACAGGGTGGGAACACCGGGGAGCTGTTTTTT.

The V call is TRBV25-1, the J call TRBJ2-2; 12 bases agree with TRBD1. V lost 5 bases and J lost 4; bases outside the gene matches: 11. The V gene's germline CDR1 is MGHDK and CDR2 SYGVNS. The CDR3 has 18 amino acids. CDR3 region: CASSPGGQGARGTGELFF. DNA of the CDR3: TGTGCCAGCAGTCCAGGGGGACAGGGGGCGAGAGGCACCGGGGAGCTGTTTTTT.

The rearrangement uses TRBV11-3 and TRBJ2-7; 8 nucleotides align to TRBD2. This CDR3 is built from 17 residues. Trimming removed 0 bases from V and 0 bases from J; junction bases left unmatched: 7. CDR1 and CDR2 from the germline V gene are SGHNT and YENEEA. CDR3 bases: TGTGCCAGCAGCTTAGATAGCGGGGCCGTCGTCTCCTACGAGCAGTACTTC. Translated: CASSLDSGAVVSYEQYF.

The rearrangement links TRBV3-1 (or the pseudogene TRBV3-2) to TRBJ2-7; 9 bases are a match to TRBD2. CDR3 length: 15 amino acids. J lost 2 bases, V lost 4 bases, and 6 bases had no gene match. Germline V gene lookup returns CDR1 LGHDT and CDR2 YNNKEL (reference sequence). The CDR3 region is CASSPSPSGAYEQYF. DNA of the CDR3: TGTGCCAGCAGCCCCTCCCCTAGCGGGGCCTACGAGCAGTACTTC.

The chain carries TRBV5-1 and TRBJ2-5; TRBD2 matches at 14 bases. The J segment lost 4 bases and the V segment lost 4 bases, leaving 9 bases of the junction unmatched. The CDR3 loop spans 17 amino acids. Looked up from germline, CDR1 is SGHRS and CDR2 is YFSETQ. CDR3 nucleotide sequence: TGCGCCAGCAGCAAGGGACTAGCGGGGGCGGAGGGAGAGACCCAGTACTTC. This encodes CASSKGLAGAEGETQYF.

V and J are TRBV25-1 and TRBJ1-2; TRBD1 matches 9 bases. The germline CDR1 and CDR2 sequences are MGHDK and SYGVNS. Germline trimming cut 8 bases from V and 4 bases from J; bases unmatched to any gene: 2. This CDR3 comprises 12 residues. CDR3 residues: CASGDRAYGYTF. CDR3 in DNA: TGTGCCAGCGGGGACAGGGCCTATGGCTACACCTTC.

This clone was seen just once. The V call is TRBV6-5, the J call TRBJ1-1, with 7 bases identical to TRBD1. Losses at the gene ends were 10 bases for V and 4 bases for J; bases not matched to a gene: 9. The CDR3 consists of 13 residues. Germline CDR1 and CDR2: MNHEY and SVGAGI. The chain's CDR3 is CATPGGVGTEAFF. CDR3 nucleotide sequence: TGTGCCACCCCAGGGGGAGTTGGCACTGAAGCTTTCTTT.

The table lists this clone with a few counts. The chain employs TRBV19 and TRBJ2-7; perhaps TRBD1 as D (5 bases). The CDR3 runs to 14 residues. With 4 bases removed from V and 0 bases from J, the gap between germline ends came to 10 bases. Germline V gives CDR1 LNHDA, CDR2 SQIVND (reference sequence). The CDR3, as DNA: TGTGCCAGTAGTAATCCAGGGCTCTCCTACGAGCAGTACTTC. This encodes CASSNPGLSYEQYF. The full variable domain, completed using reference TRBV19 and TRBJ2-7, is DGGITQSPKYLFRKEGQNVTLSCEQNLNHDAMYWYRQDPGQGLRLIYYSQIVNDFQKGDIAEGYSVSREKKESFPLTVTSAQKNPTAFYLCASSNPGLSYEQYFGPGTRLTVT.

This clone has a handful of counts. Other DNA sequences within the sample encode an identical CDR3. The V call is TRBV7-9, the J call TRBJ1-5; 7 bases fit TRBD1. This CDR3 is built from 14 residues. Losses at the gene ends were 5 bases for V and 2 bases for J; bases not matched to a gene: 3. Germline values: CDR1 SEHNR, CDR2 FQNEAQ (reference sequence). The CDR3 loop is CASSPTGGNQPQHF. The CDR3 DNA reads as TGTGCCAGCAGCCCCACAGGGGGCAATCAGCCCCAGCATTTT.

The chain links TRBV18 to TRBJ1-1; maybe TRBD1 (6 bases). Germline CDR1 reads KGHSH; CDR2 reads LQKENI. This CDR3 contains 15 residues. V gave up 4 bases and J gave up 2 bases, with 14 bases separating them. CDR3 nucleotides: TGTGCCAGCTCACAGCGTAAACAGGGTAACACTGAAGCTTTCTTT. Protein: CASSQRKQGNTEAFF.

The rearrangement joins TRBV5-6 to TRBJ1-1; D is perhaps TRBD1 (5 bases). V was trimmed by 5 bases and J by 0 bases, leaving 11 bases between them. This CDR3 region has 14 residues. Germline lookup yields CDR1 SGHDT and CDR2 YYEEEE. The CDR3 loop is CASRYGHMNTEAFF. CDR3 bases: TGTGCCAGCAGGTACGGACATATGAACACTGAAGCTTTCTTT.

This clone was recorded once. The chain links TRBV15 to TRBJ2-7; 11 bases line up with TRBD1. Germline V CDR1 and CDR2: LNHNV, YYDKDF (reference sequence). The CDR3 has 16 amino acids. The J segment lost 5 bases and the V segment lost 2 bases, leaving 8 bases of the junction unmatched. The CDR3 here is CATSRTPGQGVHEQYF. CDR3 bases: TGTGCCACCAGCAGAACCCCGGGACAGGGGGTACACGAGCAGTACTTC.